Listed below are T cell receptor beta chains from one sample, sequenced in a study of blood T cell repertoires in COVID-19. TCRdb's table, derived via immunoSEQ multiplex PCR, lists solely in-frame clones and lacks some. The data show under 250,000 clones, more than 65% seen once. Sequencing was performed on peripheral blood. The receptors originated from a woman of 80 years or more with acute or convalescent COVID-19. Each CDR3 is given with its conserved first and last residue. Each record gives: clone size, D gene, J gene, V gene, CDR3 protein, CDR3 DNA. The D gene is left open where the match is weak. A clone size is listed for some rows: how often the clone was seen (once, few, many), or a class if it is expanded.

>NA|NA|TRBJ2-7|TRBV6-6
CASRDGQIGYEQYF
TGTGCCAGCAGAGATGGACAGATCGGGTACGAGCAGTACTTC
>NA|NA|TRBJ1-2|TRBV6-5
CASSYRLANYGYTF
TGTGCCAGCAGTTACCGGCTAGCTAACTATGGCTACACCTTC
>NA|NA|TRBJ2-7|TRBV3-1/TRBV3-2
CASSQIQGNEQYF
TGTGCCAGCAGCCAGATACAGGGAAACGAGCAGTACTTC
>NA|TRBD1|TRBJ1-6|TRBV6-5
CASTPGTGVSPLHF
TGTGCCAGCACTCCCGGGACAGGGGTTTCACCCCTCCACTTT
>once|NA|TRBJ1-2|TRBV28
CASSLAPNYGYTF
TGTGCCAGCAGTTTGGCACCTAACTATGGCTACACCTTC
>NA|NA|TRBJ1-4|TRBV7-9
CASSLGGHYNEKLFF
TGTGCCAGCAGCTTAGGCGGACATTATAATGAAAAACTGTTTTTT
>NA|TRBD2|TRBJ2-3|TRBV7-2
CASSLTSGSSDTQYF
TGTGCCAGCAGCCTGACTAGCGGGAGCTCAGATACGCAGTATTTT
>NA|NA|TRBJ2-3|TRBV27
CASSSPGTPTDTQYF
TGTGCCAGCAGTTCACCCGGGACACCCACAGATACGCAGTATTTT
>NA|TRBD1|TRBJ1-2|TRBV5-1
CASSLAPTGIGIVGYTF
TGCGCCAGCAGCTTGGCCCCGACAGGGATTGGTATAGTTGGCTACACCTTC
>NA|TRBD1|TRBJ1-4|TRBV5-5
CASSLSGDSPATNEKLFF
TGTGCCAGCAGCTTATCCGGGGACAGTCCGGCAACTAATGAAAAACTGTTTTTT
>NA|NA|TRBJ2-5|TRBV28
CASTYRGLETQYF
TGTGCCAGCACTTATAGGGGGTTGGAGACCCAGTACTTC
>NA|TRBD2|TRBJ2-7|TRBV7-2
CASSTTSGVAYEQYF
TGTGCCAGCAGCACCACTAGCGGGGTGGCCTACGAGCAGTACTTC
>NA|NA|TRBJ1-5|TRBV6-5
CASSQQGYSNQPQHF
TGTGCCAGCAGCCAACAGGGTTATAGCAATCAGCCCCAGCATTTT
>NA|NA|TRBJ2-7|TRBV12-3/TRBV12-4
CASSLVADYEQYF
TGTGCCAGCAGTTTAGTTGCGGACTACGAGCAGTACTTC
>NA|TRBD1|TRBJ2-1|TRBV18
CASSSTGDEFF
TGTGCCAGCTCATCTACAGGGGACGAGTTCTTC
>NA|NA|TRBJ2-2|TRBV5-1
CATSDSIDTGELFF
TGCGCCACCTCGGACTCCATAGACACCGGGGAGCTGTTTTTT
>NA|NA|TRBJ2-5|TRBV3-1/TRBV3-2
CASRLARTLVETQYF
TGTGCCAGCAGACTAGCTCGGACTCTCGTCGAGACCCAGTACTTC
>NA|TRBD1|TRBJ2-5|TRBV6-5
CASRPPRPQGAQYF
TGTGCCAGCAGACCTCCTCGCCCACAGGGGGCCCAGTACTTC
>NA|NA|TRBJ2-2|TRBV7-8
CASSLRRNTGELFF
TGTGCCAGCAGCTTACGCAGGAACACCGGGGAGCTGTTTTTT
>few|TRBD1|TRBJ1-1|TRBV19
CASSHQGARGTEAFF
TGTGCCAGTAGTCACCAGGGGGCAAGGGGGACTGAAGCTTTCTTT
>NA|TRBD1|TRBJ1-5|TRBV18
CASSPGTGGGQPQHF
TGTGCCAGCTCACCCGGGACAGGGGGCGGGCAGCCCCAGCATTTT
>once|NA|TRBJ1-5|TRBV19
CASSMFSTGSNQPQHF
TGTGCCAGTAGTATGTTTTCGACAGGCTCCAATCAGCCCCAGCATTTT
>NA|TRBD1|TRBJ1-2|TRBV2
CASSDRDNYGYTF
TGTGCCAGCTCGGACAGGGATAACTATGGCTACACCTTC
>NA|NA|TRBJ1-1|TRBV7-9
CASSSLENTEAFF
TGTGCCAGCAGCAGCTTAGAGAACACTGAAGCTTTCTTT
>NA|NA|TRBJ1-5|TRBV11-2
CASSLSAGGNQPQHF
TGTGCCAGCAGCTTGAGTGCGGGGGGCAATCAGCCCCAGCATTTT
>once|NA|TRBJ2-7|TRBV28
CASSLSHLREQYF
TGTGCCAGCAGTTTATCACACCTGAGGGAGCAGTACTTC
>NA|NA|TRBJ2-5|TRBV6-6
CASSSIAPSGQETQYF
TGTGCCAGCAGTTCAATCGCGCCCTCGGGGCAAGAGACCCAGTACTTC
>NA|NA|TRBJ2-2|TRBV25-1
CASSARLRNTGELFF
TGTGCCAGCAGTGCCCGATTGAGGAACACCGGGGAGCTGTTTTTT
>NA|NA|TRBJ2-7|TRBV6-2/TRBV6-3
CASSYAGYSEQYF
TGTGCCAGCAGTTACGCAGGGTATAGCGAGCAGTACTTC
>NA|NA|TRBJ2-7|TRBV18
CASSRSGLSSYEQYF
TGTGCCAGCTCAAGGAGCGGGCTTAGCTCCTACGAGCAGTACTTC
>NA|NA|TRBJ2-2|TRBV2
CASTEARGTGELFF
TGTGCCAGCACCGAGGCCAGGGGAACCGGGGAGCTGTTTTTT
>NA|TRBD2|TRBJ2-7|TRBV7-9
CASSLRDGGGTYEQYF
TGTGCCAGCAGCCTTAGGGACGGCGGGGGGACCTACGAGCAGTACTTC
>NA|NA|TRBJ1-5|TRBV28
CASRQVNQPQHF
TGTGCCAGCAGACAGGTGAATCAGCCCCAGCATTTT
>NA|TRBD1|TRBJ1-4|TRBV7-2
CASSAPTGGLEKLFF
TGTGCCAGCAGCGCCCCGACAGGGGGCTTGGAAAAACTGTTTTTT
>NA|NA|TRBJ1-5|TRBV28
CASSPLAGQGQPQHF
TGTGCCAGCAGTCCCTTGGCGGGGCAGGGTCAGCCCCAGCATTTT
>medium-sized|TRBD1|TRBJ1-5|TRBV7-6
CASSFFPTGLDQPQHF
TGTGCCAGCAGCTTTTTCCCGACAGGGTTGGATCAGCCCCAGCATTTT
>NA|TRBD1|TRBJ2-5|TRBV19
CASSTQGQETQYF
TGTGCCAGTAGTACACAGGGGCAGGAGACCCAGTACTTC
>NA|NA|TRBJ1-2|TRBV5-1
CASSLGGQAGYTF
TGCGCCAGCAGCTTGGGGGGGCAAGCTGGCTACACCTTC
>NA|NA|TRBJ2-3|TRBV15
CATSRGRADTQYF
TGTGCCACCAGCAGGGGGCGCGCAGATACGCAGTATTTT
>NA|TRBD1|TRBJ2-1|TRBV3-1/TRBV3-2
CASSPRAGGYYNEQFF
TGTGCCAGCAGCCCAAGAGCAGGGGGTTACTACAATGAGCAGTTCTTC